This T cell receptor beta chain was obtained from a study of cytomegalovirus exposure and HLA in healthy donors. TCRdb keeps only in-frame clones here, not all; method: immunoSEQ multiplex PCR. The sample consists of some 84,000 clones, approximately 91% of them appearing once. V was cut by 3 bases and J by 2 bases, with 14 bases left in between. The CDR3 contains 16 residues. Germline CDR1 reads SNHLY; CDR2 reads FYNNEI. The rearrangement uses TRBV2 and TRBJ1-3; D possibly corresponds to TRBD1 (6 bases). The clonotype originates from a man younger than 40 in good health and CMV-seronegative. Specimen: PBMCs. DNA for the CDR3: TGTGCCAGCAGTGAGGACAGCTCACGGGCTGGAAACACCATATATTTT. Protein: CASSEDSSRAGNTIYF.